The T cell receptor (beta chain) under discussion was sequenced for a study of blood T cell repertoires in COVID-19. Background on the study: Some COVID-19 samples were acute and others convalescent; all came from the United States, Italy and Spain. PBMCs, B-cell-depleted T cells, or T cells were the source of the cDNA or gDNA that made up the material.

V lost 3 bases to trimming and J lost 6 bases, with 17 bases between them. The CDR3 totals 15 residues. Germline lookup yields CDR1 SEHNR and CDR2 FQNEAQ (reference sequence). Libraries were prepared by immunoSEQ multiplex PCR; TCRdb keeps only in-frame clonotypes and omits some of them. Here the sample spans about 130,000 clones, about 81% being singletons. This rearrangement joins TRBV7-9 to TRBJ1-2; D perhaps matches TRBD1 (6 bases). Material for sequencing was peripheral blood. The origin of this receptor is a man aged 30-40 years with COVID-19, enrolled during active disease. The CDR3: CASSFFQGITDGYTF. The CDR3 DNA is TGTGCCAGCAGCTTTTTTCAGGGGATTACAGATGGCTACACCTTC.